These T cell receptor beta chains were read from a single sample in a study of molecular identifiers for immune sequencing clone quantification. In TCRdb, the PCR reads were re-called with MiXCR into one record per CDR3 protein. The data show about 500,000 distinct CDR3 sequences, roughly 25% seen once. The sample was naive CD8+ T cells from blood, with Jurkat cell RNA spiked in. All receptors come from a human donor in good health. Some libraries in this study had Jurkat cell RNA spiked in. The CDR3 runs from the conserved cysteine through the conserved F or W.

j_call,v_call,cdr3_aa
TRBJ1-1,TRBV4-1,CASSRQASSNTEAFF
TRBJ1-6,TRBV27,CASSLLEHNSPLHF
TRBJ2-2,TRBV28,CASSPQGANTGELFF
TRBJ2-3,TRBV20-1,CGARVLAGVTDTQYF
TRBJ1-4,TRBV2,CASSERALNEKLFF
TRBJ2-7,TRBV30,CAWSVRVGYEQYF
TRBJ1-2,TRBV7-8,CASSLVMFYGYTF
TRBJ1-1,TRBV19,CASTDRGGTFWNTEAFF
TRBJ2-1,TRBV12-5,CASGLVRGGAENEQFF
TRBJ2-7,TRBV7-9,CASSPLGLGQGDYEQYF
TRBJ2-7,TRBV12-3/TRBV12-4,CASSEGPYKQYF
TRBJ1-5,TRBV20-1,CSAGTGQGWNQPQHF
TRBJ2-7,TRBV7-9,CASSSTALAGNEQYF
TRBJ2-4,TRBV7-2,CASSLGFSGRGLKNIQYF
TRBJ2-1,TRBV7-6,CASRLGGSNEQFF
TRBJ1-5,TRBV6-5,CASSTGENQPQHF
TRBJ2-7,TRBV29-1,CSVEEAETGSTYEQYF
TRBJ2-7,TRBV5-1,CASIGGDEQYF
TRBJ1-4,TRBV6-5,CASSYTPGSPNEKLFF
TRBJ2-2,TRBV11-3,CASSGDRERVGELFF
TRBJ1-1,TRBV25-1,CASSEYGWGAEALF
TRBJ2-7,TRBV4-3,CASSQVVSGYEQYF
TRBJ2-2,TRBV3-1,CASSQEVGLAGVMKSGELFF
TRBJ2-1,TRBV7-9,CASSYSRGEGRRHEQFF
TRBJ1-4,TRBV4-2,CASSQDLWTGGPNEKLFF
TRBJ2-3,TRBV19,CASSIGGGLHTDTQYF
TRBJ1-3,TRBV9,CASSALSGNTIYF
TRBJ2-7,TRBV27,CASSTRHRLGYEQYF